The rows below give T cell receptor beta chains drawn from one sample of a study of CD8+ T cells in alopecia areata. Some clones are missing from TCRdb's copy, which holds only in-frame ones; the method was immunoSEQ multiplex PCR. The table has around 34,000 clones, about 60% seen once. The sample comprised NKG2D-high CD8+ T cells sorted from blood. The receptors were gathered from a human donor with alopecia areata. Each CDR3 is given with its conserved first and last residue. The D gene is left open where the match is weak. A row's size may be missing; if present it is once, few, many or a size class.

D: .
V: TRBV7-9
J: TRBJ2-3
size: .
DNA: TGTGCCAGCAGCTTAGGGTCTGGCGGAAGCACAGATACGCAGTATTTT
CDR3: CASSLGSGGSTDTQYF

D: .
V: TRBV7-6
J: TRBJ2-1
size: .
DNA: TGTGCCAGCAGCCTTACGGGACGGCCTGCGGAGGAGCAGTTCTTC
CDR3: CASSLTGRPAEEQFF

D: TRBD1
V: TRBV27
J: TRBJ2-5
size: .
DNA: TGTGCCAGCAGTTTCCGGGACAGTCCTCAAGAGACCCAGTACTTC
CDR3: CASSFRDSPQETQYF

D: .
V: TRBV4-3
J: TRBJ2-1
size: once
DNA: TGCGCCAGCAGCCCTAACAATGAGCAGTTCTTC
CDR3: CASSPNNEQFF

D: .
V: TRBV29-1
J: TRBJ2-7
size: few
DNA: TGCAGCGTTGCCTCAGGACAGTGGCTCTCCTACGAGCAGTACTTC
CDR3: CSVASGQWLSYEQYF

D: .
V: TRBV6-1
J: TRBJ2-1
size: .
DNA: TGTGCCAGCAGCGCTTGGCGGGAAAACTACAATGAGCAGTTCTTC
CDR3: CASSAWRENYNEQFF

D: TRBD1
V: TRBV4-1
J: TRBJ1-2
size: .
DNA: TGCGCCAGCAGCCAAGGGCTCCGGAATCAGGGGGCGAGGGGCTACACCTTC
CDR3: CASSQGLRNQGARGYTF

D: TRBD2
V: TRBV28
J: TRBJ2-1
size: .
DNA: TGTGCCAGCAGTAAGAGCGGGAGGGGGGGTGAGGATGAGCAGTTCTTC
CDR3: CASSKSGRGGEDEQFF

D: .
V: TRBV7-9
J: TRBJ2-1
size: .
DNA: TGTGCCAGCAGCTTATATGGGAATGAGCAGTTCTTC
CDR3: CASSLYGNEQFF

D: TRBD1
V: TRBV4-3
J: TRBJ1-1
size: .
DNA: TGCGCCAGCAGCCACGGGACAGGGGGCGCGATGAACACTGAAGCTTTCTTT
CDR3: CASSHGTGGAMNTEAFF

D: .
V: TRBV13
J: TRBJ1-3
size: .
DNA: TGTGCCAGCTCCCGGGCTGACCCTGGAAACACCATATATTTT
CDR3: CASSRADPGNTIYF

D: TRBD1
V: TRBV5-4
J: TRBJ1-1
size: .
DNA: TGTGCCAGCAGCTCACAGGGGGTAACTGAAGCTTTCTTT
CDR3: CASSSQGVTEAFF

D: .
V: TRBV7-6
J: TRBJ2-2
size: .
DNA: TGTGCCAGCAGCTTAAGGTCCGGGAGCGGCACCGGGGAGCTGTTTTTT
CDR3: CASSLRSGSGTGELFF

D: TRBD1
V: TRBV7-2
J: TRBJ2-7
size: .
DNA: TGTGCCAGCAGCCACTTGACAGGGACCTACGAGCAGTACTTC
CDR3: CASSHLTGTYEQYF

D: .
V: TRBV5-6
J: TRBJ2-1
size: .
DNA: TGTGCCAGCAGCTTGGGGGCAGCGGTATCTTACAATGAGCAGTTCTTC
CDR3: CASSLGAAVSYNEQFF

D: TRBD2
V: TRBV29-1
J: TRBJ2-2
size: .
DNA: TGCAGCGCTCGAGCGGGGGGCAGCACCGGGGAGCTGTTTTTT
CDR3: CSARAGGSTGELFF

D: .
V: TRBV19
J: TRBJ2-7
size: .
DNA: TGTGCCAGTAAGGCTTCGGGGGCGGCCTACGAGCAGTACTTC
CDR3: CASKASGAAYEQYF

D: TRBD1
V: TRBV2
J: TRBJ2-7
size: .
DNA: TGTGCCAGCAGTCATGCCCGGGACAGGGACTACGAGCAGTACTTC
CDR3: CASSHARDRDYEQYF

D: .
V: TRBV27
J: TRBJ2-7
size: few
DNA: TGTGCCAGCAGTTGGGCCCTGGGCGGGTACGAGCAGTACTTC
CDR3: CASSWALGGYEQYF

D: TRBD1
V: TRBV2
J: TRBJ2-2
size: few
DNA: TGTGCCAGCAATAGAGGGACAGGGGGAGACACCGGGGAGCTGTTTTTT
CDR3: CASNRGTGGDTGELFF

D: .
V: TRBV28
J: TRBJ2-2
size: .
DNA: TGTGCCAGCAGTCGGGCCGGGGAGCTGTTTTTT
CDR3: CASSRAGELFF

D: TRBD1
V: TRBV7-6
J: TRBJ2-1
size: few
DNA: TGTGCCAGCAGCCCCGCGACAGGGGCGTCAGGGAGCTCCTACAATGAGCAGTTCTTC
CDR3: CASSPATGASGSSYNEQFF

D: .
V: TRBV29-1
J: TRBJ1-2
size: .
DNA: TGCAGCGTTGAAGAGCTTTGGGGGGACTATGGCTACACCTTC
CDR3: CSVEELWGDYGYTF

D: TRBD1
V: TRBV14
J: TRBJ1-1
size: once
DNA: TGTGCCAGCAGCCCGGGACAGAAGAACACTGAAGCTTTCTTT
CDR3: CASSPGQKNTEAFF

D: TRBD2
V: TRBV7-9
J: TRBJ2-7
size: .
DNA: TGTGCCAGCAGTCTCGGGACTAGCGGGGTCAGCTCCTACGAGCAGTACTTC
CDR3: CASSLGTSGVSSYEQYF

D: .
V: TRBV28
J: TRBJ2-5
size: .
DNA: TGTGCCAGCAGTCCTCTGGAGGGACAGATCCAAGAGACCCAGTACTTC
CDR3: CASSPLEGQIQETQYF

D: .
V: TRBV29-1
J: TRBJ1-1
size: .
DNA: TGCAGCGTTGCAGGGAGCACTGAAGCTTTCTTT
CDR3: CSVAGSTEAFF

D: .
V: TRBV19
J: TRBJ2-1
size: .
DNA: TGTGCCAGTAGTGTTACGGGTTACTCCTACAATGAGCAGTTCTTC
CDR3: CASSVTGYSYNEQFF

D: .
V: TRBV27
J: TRBJ2-7
size: .
DNA: TGTGCCAGCAGTCCCCAAAGCTCCTACGAGCAGTACTTC
CDR3: CASSPQSSYEQYF

D: .
V: TRBV28
J: TRBJ2-3
size: .
DNA: TGTGCCAGCAGTTTGGCCCCTCGGACAGATACGCAGTATTTT
CDR3: CASSLAPRTDTQYF

D: .
V: TRBV30
J: TRBJ2-3
size: .
DNA: TGTGCCTGGACGGACGGAGCGGGAGATACGCAGTATTTT
CDR3: CAWTDGAGDTQYF

D: TRBD2
V: TRBV27
J: TRBJ2-7
size: .
DNA: TGTGCCAGCAGCCTAACTAGCGCGCCATACGAGCAGTACTTC
CDR3: CASSLTSAPYEQYF

D: .
V: TRBV4-1
J: TRBJ2-7
size: .
DNA: TGCGCCAGCAGCCAAGGGGAACAGGGTGAGCAGTACTTC
CDR3: CASSQGEQGEQYF

D: .
V: TRBV19
J: TRBJ1-1
size: few
DNA: TGTGCCAGTAGTATAGTCCCGGACACCTCTGAAGCTTTCTTT
CDR3: CASSIVPDTSEAFF

D: .
V: TRBV27
J: TRBJ1-1
size: .
DNA: TGTGCCAGCAGTTGGAACTATCGGACTGAAGCTTTCTTT
CDR3: CASSWNYRTEAFF

D: .
V: TRBV19
J: TRBJ1-5
size: .
DNA: TGTGCCAGTAGTATAATGGGGTATCAGCCCCAGCATTTT
CDR3: CASSIMGYQPQHF

D: .
V: TRBV7-8
J: TRBJ1-3
size: few
DNA: TGTGCCAGCAGCTTAGTTCCGGGCGTCTCTGGAAACACCATATATTTT
CDR3: CASSLVPGVSGNTIYF

D: .
V: TRBV29-1
J: TRBJ2-1
size: .
DNA: TGCAGCGTTTATGGTCAGGGAACTCGCAATGAGCAGTTCTTC
CDR3: CSVYGQGTRNEQFF

D: .
V: TRBV9
J: TRBJ2-1
size: .
DNA: TGTGCCAGCAGCGTAGTGGTCGATAGCTCCTACAATGAGCAGTTCTTC
CDR3: CASSVVVDSSYNEQFF

D: TRBD2
V: TRBV7-9
J: TRBJ2-5
size: .
DNA: TGTGCCAGCAGCTTACTAGCGGGCCAAGAGACCCAGTACTTC
CDR3: CASSLLAGQETQYF

D: .
V: TRBV6-5
J: TRBJ1-4
size: .
DNA: TGTGCCAGCAGTTACGTCTGGGGGGGAAAACTGTTTTTT
CDR3: CASSYVWGGKLFF

D: TRBD1
V: TRBV29-1
J: TRBJ2-7
size: .
DNA: TGCAGCGTCGAACAGGGGGCCTACGAGCAGTACTTC
CDR3: CSVEQGAYEQYF

D: .
V: TRBV4-3
J: TRBJ1-3
size: .
DNA: TGCGCCAGCAGCCAAGATGAAGGGTTCTCTGGAAACACCATATATTTT
CDR3: CASSQDEGFSGNTIYF

D: TRBD1
V: TRBV7-6
J: TRBJ1-3
size: .
DNA: TGTGCCAGCAGCCTGACAGGGGGCAGAAACACCATATATTTT
CDR3: CASSLTGGRNTIYF

D: .
V: TRBV9
J: TRBJ2-6
size: .
DNA: TGTGCCAGCAGCGAGGGCTCTGGGGCCAACGTCCTGACTTTC
CDR3: CASSEGSGANVLTF

D: .
V: TRBV6-4
J: TRBJ2-7
size: few
DNA: TGTGCCAGCAGTGACTCAACCGGGGTCCCCTACGAGCAGTACTTC
CDR3: CASSDSTGVPYEQYF

D: .
V: TRBV7-9
J: TRBJ2-6
size: many
DNA: TGTGCCAGCAGCTTACGAAAGGCCAACGTCCTGACTTTC
CDR3: CASSLRKANVLTF

D: TRBD2
V: TRBV2
J: TRBJ2-1
size: few
DNA: TGTGCCAGCATAGGACTAGCGGGAAGCTCCTACAATGAGCAGTTCTTC
CDR3: CASIGLAGSSYNEQFF

D: TRBD2
V: TRBV28
J: TRBJ2-1
size: .
DNA: TGTGCCAGCAGTTCGCCATTAGCGGGCGTGGGGAGGCATGAGCAGTTCTTC
CDR3: CASSSPLAGVGRHEQFF

D: .
V: TRBV4-2
J: TRBJ2-2
size: few
DNA: TGTGCCAGCAGCCAAGGGCAGTGGACCGGGGAGCTGTTTTTT
CDR3: CASSQGQWTGELFF

D: .
V: TRBV19
J: TRBJ1-2
size: .
DNA: TGTGCCAGTAGCCTTATTATGGCGGCTCCCTATGGCTACACCTTC
CDR3: CASSLIMAAPYGYTF

D: .
V: TRBV5-1
J: TRBJ1-1
size: few
DNA: TGCGCCAGCAGCTTGGTTAGGAATCATGAAGCTTTCTTT
CDR3: CASSLVRNHEAFF